Shown below are 23 T cell receptor beta chains from a single sample sequenced in a study of technical replicates of blood from a handful of donors. TCRdb's copy holds only in-frame clones and misses some; the assay was immunoSEQ multiplex PCR. The table has 50,000 to 60,000 clones, about 95% seen once. Sequencing used PBMCs. The receptors here all came from a human donor in good health. Some clones in this sample may be carry-over from other donors' samples.

This chain connects TRBV19 to TRBJ2-1; no clear D gene. V lost 3 bases, J lost 5 bases, and 14 bases lay in between. From germline, CDR1 is LNHDA and CDR2 SQIVND (reference sequence). The CDR3 is 15 residues long. CDR3 loop: CASSISGMSNNEQFF. For the CDR3, the DNA is TGTGCCAGTAGTATCAGTGGTATGTCCAACAATGAGCAGTTCTTC.

The rearrangement links TRBV7-6 to TRBJ2-5, with a weak D call TRBD1 (5 bases). V was cut by 5 bases and J by 5 bases, with 18 bases left in between. The germline V gene has CDR1 SGHVS and CDR2 FNYEAQ. This CDR3 spans 15 amino acids. In DNA form, the CDR3 reads TGTGCCAGCAGCCCAGGGATGAGGTCATACGAGACCCAGTACTTC. Protein sequence: CASSPGMRSYETQYF.

The V call is TRBV12-5, the J call TRBJ2-7, with TRBD2 as a possible D gene (5 bases). The CDR3 is 16 amino acids. CDR1 LGHNT and CDR2 FRNRAP come from the germline V gene. V gave up 0 bases and J gave up 7 bases, with 19 bases separating them. CDR3 DNA sequence: TGTGCTAGTGGTTTGGTACTCGGCGGGTTTAGAGGGGAGCAGTACTTC. Protein product: CASGLVLGGFRGEQYF.

This clone was detected only once. This chain links TRBV4-3 with TRBJ2-7; weak D call: TRBD2 (6 bases). CDR1 LGHNA and CDR2 YSLEER come from the germline V gene. The CDR3 contains 16 residues. Trimming removed 0 bases at V and 4 bases at J, with 16 bases between. The DNA for the CDR3 is TGCGCCAGCAGCCAAGATAAGGCGGCGGGGTGGTACGAGCAGTACTTC. It yields the protein CASSQDKAAGWYEQYF.

As DNA, the CDR3 is TGTGCCTGGAGTGTAAACGGGGGCTACACCTTC. Encoded protein: CAWSVNGGYTF. The V and J genes are TRBV30 and TRBJ1-2; unclear D gene. V dropped 0 bases and J dropped 8 bases, with 7 bases sitting between them. Germline lookup yields CDR1 GTSNPN and CDR2 SVGIG (reference sequence). The CDR3 extends over 11 amino acids.

This clone was recorded only once. The chain combines TRBV29-1 with TRBJ1-1, with 7 bases lining up with TRBD1. The CDR3 length is 12 residues. Germline CDR1 SQVTM, CDR2 ANQGSEA. The J segment lost 2 bases and the V segment lost 6 bases, leaving 3 bases of the junction unmatched. Here the CDR3 reads CSVNRGNTEAFF. DNA for the CDR3: TGCAGCGTAAACAGGGGCAACACTGAAGCTTTCTTT.

V gene TRBV30 combines with J gene TRBJ2-1; D might be TRBD2 (6 bases). The CDR3 is 13 residues long. In germline, CDR1 is GTSNPN, CDR2 SVGIG (reference sequence). V was shortened by 4 bases and J by 3 bases, with 10 bases between the two germline ends. CDR3 residues: CAWMGGSYNEQFF. CDR3 in DNA: TGTGCCTGGATGGGGGGTAGCTACAATGAGCAGTTCTTC.

The rearrangement uses TRBV7-9 and TRBJ1-6, with 8 bases fitting TRBD1. This CDR3 comprises 17 residues. J lost 14 bases, V lost 5 bases, and 20 bases had no gene match. Germline CDR1 SEHNR, CDR2 FQNEAQ (reference sequence). CDR3: CASSNSSDREALGSLHF. In nucleotides, the CDR3 is TGTGCCAGCAGCAACTCCTCGGACAGGGAGGCCTTGGGTTCCCTCCACTTT.

CDR3 DNA sequence: TGTGCCAGTAGTATATCGGGCAGGGGGCTCATGAACACTGAAGCTTTCTTT. Translated, it gives CASSISGRGLMNTEAFF. J is TRBJ1-1 and V is TRBV19, with TRBD1 identical over 8 bases. Germline CDR1 and CDR2: LNHDA and SQIVND (reference sequence). Trimming took 2 bases from V and 0 from J; bases not matched to a gene: 8. CDR3 size: 17 residues.

This chain joins TRBV11-3 and TRBJ2-3; 12 bases are a match to TRBD2. V shed 4 bases, J shed 2 bases, and the junction held 4 bases outside the gene matches. CDR3 length equals 16 residues. The germline gives CDR1 SGHNT, CDR2 YENEEA. The CDR3: CASSSGLAGITDTQYF. The CDR3, as DNA: TGTGCCAGCAGCTCCGGACTAGCGGGAATCACAGATACGCAGTATTTT.

This chain links TRBV2 with TRBJ1-5; D not certain. CDR1 is SNHLY and CDR2 is FYNNEI in the germline V gene. V was pared by 6 bases and J by 7 bases, with 22 bases between. This CDR3 is built from 16 residues. The CDR3 loop reads CASREYPYRLGQPQHF. CDR3 nucleotide sequence: TGTGCCAGCAGGGAGTATCCCTATCGACTAGGGCAGCCCCAGCATTTT. Full variable domain (rest looked up from reference TRBV2 and TRBJ1-5): EPEVTQTPSHQVTQMGQEVILRCVPISNHLYFYWYRQILGQKVEFLVSFYNNEISEKSEIFDDQFSVERPDGSNFTLKIRSTKLEDSAMYFCASREYPYRLGQPQHFGDGTRLSIL.

The V call is TRBV5-4, the J call TRBJ2-7; 11 bases agree with TRBD2. Germline assignment: CDR1 SGHNT and CDR2 YYREEE (reference sequence). J gave up 2 bases and V 2 bases, and 6 bases lay outside the gene matches. The CDR3 runs to 16 residues. In nucleotides, the CDR3 is TGTGCCAGCAGCTTAATAGCGGGAGGGCCCACCTACGAGCAGTACTTC. Translating gives CASSLIAGGPTYEQYF. The variable domain in full, completed from reference TRBV5-4 and TRBJ2-7, reads ETGVTQSPTHLIKTRGQQVTLRCSSQSGHNTVSWYQQALGQGPQFIFQYYREEENGRGNFPPRFSGLQFPNYSSELNVNALELDDSALYLCASSLIAGGPTYEQYFGPGTRLTVT.

The gene calls are TRBV6-5 and TRBJ2-7; 9 bases match TRBD2. The ends lost 6 bases at V and 2 bases at J; junction bases unmatched: 5. The CDR3 contains 14 residues. Germline lookup yields CDR1 MNHEY and CDR2 SVGAGI. The CDR3 here is CASSRLAEAYEQYF. CDR3 sequence (DNA): TGTGCCAGCAGCCGACTAGCGGAAGCCTACGAGCAGTACTTC.

V gene TRBV4-3 combines with J gene TRBJ2-3, with TRBD1 as a possible D gene (6 bases). The CDR3 contains 16 residues. Trimming took 3 bases from V and 1 from J, leaving 14 bases between them. The V gene's germline CDR1 is LGHNA and CDR2 YSLEER. The CDR3 sequence: CASSQTLGGGTDTQYF. In DNA, the CDR3 is TGCGCCAGCAGCCAGACTTTAGGGGGAGGCACAGATACGCAGTATTTT.

The V gene is TRBV7-2, the J gene TRBJ2-1; 9 bases match TRBD1. V gave up 5 bases and J gave up 7 bases; unmatched junction bases: 6. CDR1 SGHTA and CDR2 FQGNSA come from the germline V gene. The CDR3 is 14 residues long. The chain's CDR3 is CASSADRGWNEQFF. The CDR3 nucleotides are TGTGCCAGCAGCGCGGACAGGGGATGGAATGAGCAGTTCTTC.

V gene TRBV5-4 combines with J gene TRBJ1-1; weak D call: TRBD1 (5 bases). CDR3 length: 15 residues. V gave up 4 bases and J gave up 1 base, with 14 bases separating them. The germline gives CDR1 SGHNT, CDR2 YYREEE (reference sequence). The CDR3 loop reads CASSGDRAGNTEAFF. In nucleotides, the CDR3 is TGTGCCAGCAGCGGAGACAGAGCCGGGAACACTGAAGCTTTCTTT.

The chain's CDR3 is CASKDSHSGNTIYF. CDR3 sequence (DNA): TGTGCCAGCAAGGACAGCCACTCTGGAAACACCATATATTTT. The chain recombines TRBV19 with TRBJ1-3; weak D call: TRBD1 (6 bases). V lost 9 bases, J lost 0 bases, and 12 bases lay in between. Germline CDR1 reads LNHDA; CDR2 reads SQIVND (reference sequence). The CDR3 has 14 residues. Full variable domain (missing parts from reference TRBV19 and TRBJ1-3): DGGITQSPKYLFRKEGQNVTLSCEQNLNHDAMYWYRQDPGQGLRLIYYSQIVNDFQKGDIAEGYSVSREKKESFPLTVTSAQKNPTAFYLCASKDSHSGNTIYFGEGSWLTVV.

The chain combines TRBV5-6 with TRBJ2-5, with TRBD2 matching over 7 bases. V dropped 4 bases and J dropped 3; count of bases not matched to a gene: 9. The germline gives CDR1 SGHDT, CDR2 YYEEEE. The CDR3 is made up of 15 amino acids. The CDR3 loop is CASSPPGGREETQYF. The CDR3 bases are TGTGCCAGCAGCCCCCCCGGAGGGAGGGAAGAGACCCAGTACTTC.

CDR3: CASSEAILQGAETQYF. The CDR3 DNA follows: TGTGCCAGCAGTGAAGCGATATTGCAGGGGGCCGAGACCCAGTACTTC. V and J are TRBV2 and TRBJ2-5; 8 bases fit TRBD1. This CDR3 has 16 residues. V was pared by 0 bases and J by 5 bases, with 8 bases of the junction left unmatched. CDR1 SNHLY and CDR2 FYNNEI come from the germline V gene.

The J gene is TRBJ2-5, the V gene TRBV6-6; 9 bases fit TRBD1. V lost 4 bases and J lost 9; bases outside the gene matches: 9. This CDR3 spans 14 amino acids. CDR1 MNHNY and CDR2 SVGAGI come from the germline V gene (reference sequence). CDR3 sequence: CASSFGTGNRAQYF. For the CDR3, the DNA is TGTGCCAGCAGTTTTGGGACAGGGAACAGGGCCCAGTACTTC.

Only one count was recorded for this clone. The V call is TRBV10-3, the J call TRBJ2-3; 13 bases are a match to TRBD2. CDR1 ENHRY and CDR2 SYGVKD come from the germline V gene. This CDR3 has 17 amino acids. J lost 5 bases, V lost 7 bases, and 12 bases had no gene match. CDR3 nucleotides: TGTGCCATCAACCCCTCCGGGACTAGCGGGATTAGAGATACGCAGTATTTT. It yields the protein CAINPSGTSGIRDTQYF.

The CDR3 DNA follows: TGTGCCAGTAACGGACTCCGGGGTGAGCAGTTCTTC. It translates to CASNGLRGEQFF. The J gene is TRBJ2-1, the V gene TRBV6-1; TRBD2 is a possible D gene (5 bases). Germline V gene lookup returns CDR1 MNHNS and CDR2 SASEGT. This CDR3 is built from 12 residues. Trimming removed 9 bases from V and 9 bases from J, with 15 bases in between.

The chain employs TRBV5-5 and TRBJ1-2; 9 bases match TRBD1. Unmatched junction bases numbered 2, after V lost 3 bases and J lost 5 bases. Per germline, CDR1 SGHKS and CDR2 YYEKEE (reference sequence). The CDR3 has 13 residues. DNA for the CDR3: TGTGCCAGCAGCTCACAGGGGGCTTATGGCTACACCTTC. Amino acid sequence: CASSSQGAYGYTF.